Below, 6 T cell receptor beta chains from the same sample are listed, as sequenced in a study of control samples from healthy donors and cancer patients. Libraries were prepared by immunoSEQ multiplex PCR; TCRdb keeps only in-frame clonotypes and omits some of them. The data show about 120,000 clones, roughly 88% seen once. Sequencing was carried out using blood. These receptors all come from a man between 35 and 55 years old in good health.

This clone was detected only once. The V call is TRBV6-5, the J call TRBJ1-4; D is unresolved. The V gene lost 0 bases and the J gene lost 0 bases, with 8 bases spanning the gap. Per the germline V gene, CDR1 is MNHEY and CDR2 is SVGAGI. This CDR3 contains 16 residues. The CDR3 region has the DNA TGTGCCAGCAGTTACTCCTTCAGCACAACTAATGAAAAACTGTTTTTT. It translates to CASSYSFSTTNEKLFF.

The rearrangement joins TRBV10-2 to TRBJ2-5; TRBD1 aligns across 11 bases. V dropped 3 bases and J dropped 6; count of bases not matched to a gene: 6. Per the germline V gene, CDR1 is WSHSY and CDR2 is SAAADI. The CDR3 is made up of 15 amino acids. CDR3 sequence reads: CASSEWDRGRKTQYF. CDR3 nucleotides: TGCGCCAGCAGTGAATGGGACAGGGGGAGGAAGACCCAGTACTTC.

The CDR3 DNA follows: TGTGCCAGCAGTGAAGGGGTAGCGGGGGTCACAGATACGCAGTATTTT. Protein: CASSEGVAGVTDTQYF. The chain employs TRBV6-1 and TRBJ2-3, with 9 bases matching TRBD2. J lost 2 bases, V lost 1 base, and 4 bases had no gene match. Germline V gene data show CDR1 as MNHNS and CDR2 as SASEGT. The CDR3 totals 16 residues.

The CDR3 reads CASSIQDNQPQHF. CDR3 nucleotide sequence: TGTGCCAGTAGTATACAGGACAATCAGCCCCAGCATTTT. The chain uses TRBV19 and TRBJ1-5, with D hard to call. V shed 2 bases and J shed 3 bases, with 5 bases lying between them. This CDR3 contains 13 residues. Germline lookup yields CDR1 LNHDA and CDR2 SQIVND (reference sequence).

The rearrangement joins TRBV7-2 to TRBJ1-2; D is ambiguous. In germline, CDR1 is SGHTA, CDR2 FQGNSA. CDR3 length equals 16 residues. Trimming took 5 bases from V and 4 from J, leaving 20 bases between them. For the CDR3, the DNA is TGTGCCAGCAGCCCGGCGAGGGCAGGAGTAGGCTATGGCTACACCTTC. Translated, it gives CASSPARAGVGYGYTF. The full variable domain, its missing parts supplied by reference TRBV7-2 and TRBJ1-2, is GAGVSQSPSNKVTEKGKDVELRCDPISGHTALYWYRQSLGQGLEFLIYFQGNSAPDKSGLPSDRFSAERTGGSVSTLTIQRTQQEDSAVYLCASSPARAGVGYGYTFGSGTRLTVV.

This clone was observed many times. This chain links TRBV28 with TRBJ1-5; TRBD1 agrees at 7 bases. The CDR3 has 15 residues. Trimming at V came to 3 bases and at J to 1 base, leaving 3 bases not matched to a gene. The V gene's germline CDR1 is MDHEN and CDR2 SYDVKM. The CDR3 here is CASSLIQGSNQPQHF. The CDR3 DNA reads TGTGCCAGCAGTTTGATACAGGGGAGCAATCAGCCCCAGCATTTT.